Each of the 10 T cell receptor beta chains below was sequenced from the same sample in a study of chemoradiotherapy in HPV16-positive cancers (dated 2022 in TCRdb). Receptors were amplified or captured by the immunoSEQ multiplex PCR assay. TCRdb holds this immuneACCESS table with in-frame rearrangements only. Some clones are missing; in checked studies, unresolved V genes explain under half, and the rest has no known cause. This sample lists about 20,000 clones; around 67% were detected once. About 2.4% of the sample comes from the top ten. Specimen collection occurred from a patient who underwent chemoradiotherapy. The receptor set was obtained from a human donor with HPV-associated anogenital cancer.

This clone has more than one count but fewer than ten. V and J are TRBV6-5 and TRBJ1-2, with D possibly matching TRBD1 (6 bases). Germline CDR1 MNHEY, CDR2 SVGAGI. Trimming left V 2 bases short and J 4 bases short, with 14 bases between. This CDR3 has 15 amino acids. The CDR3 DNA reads TGTGCCAGCAGTTACACCGGGGGCCCAACCTATGGCTACACCTTC. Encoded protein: CASSYTGGPTYGYTF.

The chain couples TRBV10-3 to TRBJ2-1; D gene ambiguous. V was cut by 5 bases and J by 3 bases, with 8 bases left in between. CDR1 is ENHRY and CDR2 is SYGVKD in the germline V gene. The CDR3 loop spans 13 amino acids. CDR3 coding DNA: TGTGCCATCAGTTTAGAGTACTACAATGAGCAGTTCTTC. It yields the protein CAISLEYYNEQFF.

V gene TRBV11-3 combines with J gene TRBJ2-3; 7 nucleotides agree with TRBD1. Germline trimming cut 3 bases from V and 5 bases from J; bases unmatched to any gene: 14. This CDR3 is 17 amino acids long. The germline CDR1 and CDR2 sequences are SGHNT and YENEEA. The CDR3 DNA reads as TGTGCCAGCAGCTTCTCGGACAGGCGTGTTGGGTTAGATACGCAGTATTTT. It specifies CASSFSDRRVGLDTQYF.

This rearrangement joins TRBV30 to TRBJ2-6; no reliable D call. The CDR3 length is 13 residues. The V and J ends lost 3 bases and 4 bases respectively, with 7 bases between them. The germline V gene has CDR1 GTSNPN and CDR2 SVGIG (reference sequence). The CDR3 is CAWRPLGANVLTF. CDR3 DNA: TGTGCCTGGAGGCCCTTAGGGGCCAACGTCCTGACTTTC.

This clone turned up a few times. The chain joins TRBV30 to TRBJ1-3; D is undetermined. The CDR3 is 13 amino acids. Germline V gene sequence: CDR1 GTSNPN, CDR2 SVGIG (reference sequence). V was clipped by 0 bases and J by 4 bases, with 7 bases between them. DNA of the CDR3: TGTGCCTGGAGTGTAGGTAACGGAAACACCATATATTTT. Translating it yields CAWSVGNGNTIYF. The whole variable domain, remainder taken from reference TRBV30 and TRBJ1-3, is SQTIHQWPATLVQPVGSPLSLECTVEGTSNPNLYWYRQAAGRGLQLLFYSVGIGQISSEVPQNLSASRPQDRQFILSSKKLLLSDSGFYLCAWSVGNGNTIYFGEGSWLTVV.

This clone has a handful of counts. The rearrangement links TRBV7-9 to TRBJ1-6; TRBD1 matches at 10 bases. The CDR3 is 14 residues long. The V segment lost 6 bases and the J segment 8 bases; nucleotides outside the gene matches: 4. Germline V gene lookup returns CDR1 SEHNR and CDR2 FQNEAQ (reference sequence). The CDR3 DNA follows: TGTGCCAGCAGGCCGGGACAGGGGTATTCACCCCTCCACTTT. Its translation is CASRPGQGYSPLHF.

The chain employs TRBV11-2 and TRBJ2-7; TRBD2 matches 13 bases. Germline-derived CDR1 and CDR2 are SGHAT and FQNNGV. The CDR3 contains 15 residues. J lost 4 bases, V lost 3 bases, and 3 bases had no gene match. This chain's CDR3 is CASSFRLAGGYEQYF. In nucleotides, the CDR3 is TGTGCCAGCAGCTTCAGACTAGCGGGGGGATACGAGCAGTACTTC.

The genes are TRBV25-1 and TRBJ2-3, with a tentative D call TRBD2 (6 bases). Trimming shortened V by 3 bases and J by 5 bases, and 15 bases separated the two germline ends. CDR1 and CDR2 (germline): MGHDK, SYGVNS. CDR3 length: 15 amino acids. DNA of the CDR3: TGTGCCAGCAGTGATTCCCGACGGGAGAGAGATACGCAGTATTTT. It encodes CASSDSRRERDTQYF.

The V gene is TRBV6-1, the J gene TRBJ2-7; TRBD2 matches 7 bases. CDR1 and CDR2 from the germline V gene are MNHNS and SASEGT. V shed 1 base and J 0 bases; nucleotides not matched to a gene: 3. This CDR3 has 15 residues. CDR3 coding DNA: TGTGCCAGCAGTGAAGAGGGCGGGAGCTCCTACGAGCAGTACTTC. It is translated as CASSEEGGSSYEQYF.

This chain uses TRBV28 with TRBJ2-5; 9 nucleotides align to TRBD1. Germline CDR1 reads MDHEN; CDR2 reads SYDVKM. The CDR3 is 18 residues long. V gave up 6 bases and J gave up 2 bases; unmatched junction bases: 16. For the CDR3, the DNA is TGTGCCAGCAGCCCTAACAGGGGGCGTAGAAGAAGTCAAGAGACCCAGTACTTC. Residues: CASSPNRGRRRSQETQYF.